These 9 T cell receptor beta chains originate from one sample sequenced in a study of cytomegalovirus exposure and HLA in healthy donors. PCR was performed using 60 Vbeta and 13 Jbeta primers. TCRdb's table, derived via immunoSEQ multiplex PCR, lists solely in-frame clones and lacks some. The sample holds under 150,000 clones; 60% to 85% are singletons and the top ten take roughly 6.3%. Sequencing was carried out using PBMCs. The receptors shown here come from a woman aged 40 to 50 in good health and CMV-seropositive.

The chain is built from TRBV2 and TRBJ1-4; 7 bases are a match to TRBD1. The CDR3 is made up of 15 amino acids. The germline V gene encodes CDR1 SNHLY and CDR2 FYNNEI. Trimming took 6 bases from V and 8 from J; bases not matched to a gene: 12. The CDR3 nucleotides read TGTGCCAGCAGGGGGGGCGAGGGGGCTGGGGAAAAACTGTTTTTT. Its protein product is CASRGGEGAGEKLFF.

This rearrangement joins TRBV5-6 to TRBJ2-1; D not certain. Germline CDR1 SGHDT, CDR2 YYEEEE. The CDR3 covers 14 residues. V was shortened by 3 bases and J by 6 bases, with 13 bases between the two germline ends. The CDR3 DNA is TGTGCCAGCAGCTCCGGAGTAGCTTCCAATGAGCAGTTCTTC. It translates to CASSSGVASNEQFF.

V is TRBV7-2 and J is TRBJ1-5; TRBD1 is a possible D gene (5 bases). V gave up 6 bases and J gave up 4 bases, with 19 bases separating them. Germline CDR1 is SGHTA and CDR2 is FQGNSA. The CDR3 totals 16 residues. CDR3 bases: TGTGCCAGCAGGGAAGGGACTCGGGCGCCGAATCAGCCCCAGCATTTT. Protein product: CASREGTRAPNQPQHF.

In DNA, the CDR3 is TGTGCCAGCGGTTCGGGCACCGGGGAGCTGTTTTTT. Protein: CASGSGTGELFF. The rearrangement links TRBV2 to TRBJ2-2; no firm D call. Looked up from germline, CDR1 is SNHLY and CDR2 is FYNNEI. Deletions cut 8 bases from V and 4 bases from J, with 8 bases between. The CDR3 has 12 residues.

The chain joins TRBV6-5 to TRBJ1-2; 7 positions match TRBD1. V was pared by 0 bases and J by 5 bases, with 6 bases of the junction left unmatched. Germline V lookup: CDR1 MNHEY, CDR2 SVGAGI. The CDR3 contains 15 residues. For the CDR3, the DNA is TGTGCCAGCAGTTACTCGCAGGGGGTGGATTATGGCTACACCTTC. Translating it yields CASSYSQGVDYGYTF.

This sequence joins TRBV18 and TRBJ2-5; 10 bases are a match to TRBD1. Germline CDR1 KGHSH, CDR2 LQKENI. This CDR3 contains 16 residues. Unmatched junction bases numbered 10, after V lost 6 bases and J lost 3 bases. CDR3 region: CASSRRLGTGEETQYF. CDR3 nucleotides: TGTGCCAGCTCGCGCCGGCTCGGGACAGGGGAAGAGACCCAGTACTTC.

This chain connects TRBV7-9 to TRBJ2-5; TRBD1 is a possible D gene (6 bases). Germline CDR1 reads SEHNR; CDR2 reads FQNEAQ (reference sequence). Trimming left V 4 bases short and J 2 bases short, with 14 bases between. The CDR3 consists of 15 residues. CDR3 amino acids: CASSSSGTLQETQYF. The CDR3 bases are TGTGCCAGCAGCTCCTCCGGGACACTACAAGAGACCCAGTACTTC.

This clone was seen a few times. This CDR3 is CASSFGGGPIYEQYF. The CDR3 DNA reads TGTGCCAGCAGCTTCGGGGGGGGGCCTATCTACGAGCAGTACTTC. The chain carries TRBV7-9 and TRBJ2-7; TRBD2 aligns across 8 bases. The germline CDR1 and CDR2 sequences are SEHNR and FQNEAQ (reference sequence). CDR3 length: 15 residues. The ends lost 3 bases at V and 3 bases at J; junction bases unmatched: 7.

In its sample, this clone was seen a few times. This chain joins TRBV6-6 and TRBJ1-1; 7 bases align to TRBD1. The CDR3 is 14 amino acids. Germline-derived CDR1 and CDR2 are MNHNY and SVGAGI (reference sequence). The V gene end was trimmed by 5 bases and the J gene end by 4 bases; junction bases not matched to a gene: 7. The CDR3 nucleotides read TGTGCCAGCAGTCAGGGACAGATTTTCACTGAAGCTTTCTTT. Amino acid sequence: CASSQGQIFTEAFF.